This passage covers 25 T cell receptor beta chains from one sample sequenced in a study of blood T cell repertoires in COVID-19. Generated by immunoSEQ multiplex PCR, the TCRdb table keeps only in-frame clones and is missing some. Of 150,000 to 200,000 clones listed, around 84% are singletons. The sample consisted of peripheral blood. The receptors stem from a woman in her seventies with COVID-19, enrolled during active disease.

The chain uses TRBV19 and TRBJ1-5, with 8 bases identical to TRBD1. V gave up 4 bases and J gave up 7 bases; unmatched junction bases: 12. Per germline, CDR1 LNHDA and CDR2 SQIVND (reference sequence). The CDR3 has 16 residues. The CDR3 protein is CASSTPDRGRAQPQHF. The CDR3 DNA follows: TGTGCCAGTAGTACCCCAGACAGGGGCCGAGCCCAGCCCCAGCATTTT.

This clone was recorded once. The chain links TRBV4-2 to TRBJ2-2; 8 positions match TRBD2. The trim removed 4 bases at V and 5 bases at J, leaving 3 bases unmatched. CDR3 length: 14 residues. Germline V lookup: CDR1 LGHNA, CDR2 YNFKEQ. In DNA, the CDR3 is TGTGCCAGCAGCCGATTAGCGGGGACCGGGGAGCTGTTTTTT. Protein: CASSRLAGTGELFF.

The J gene is TRBJ1-6, the V gene TRBV4-1, with D perhaps TRBD1 (5 bases). CDR1 is MGHRA and CDR2 is YSYEKL in the germline V gene. The CDR3 covers 17 residues. Between the trimmed V and J ends, which lost 4 bases and 2 bases, there was a span of 15 bases. The CDR3 is CASSLEEAGPYNSPLHF. The CDR3 coding sequence is TGCGCCAGCAGCCTGGAGGAGGCGGGGCCCTATAATTCACCCCTCCACTTT.

This clone has ten or more counts. The V and J genes are TRBV21-1 and TRBJ2-4; TRBD2, as called in the table, went unchecked against the DNA. TRBV21-1 is tagged as a pseudogene. The CDR3 is made up of 15 amino acids. Here the CDR3 reads CAGKGGLLTKNIQYF. The CDR3 nucleotides read TGTGCCGGAAAGGGAGGTTTGCTAACCAAAAACATTCAGTACTTC.

The chain links TRBV27 to TRBJ2-1, with TRBD2 matching 8 bases. V shed 9 bases and J 0 bases; nucleotides not matched to a gene: 7. The germline V gene encodes CDR1 MNHEY and CDR2 SMNVEV (reference sequence). The CDR3 has 15 residues. The CDR3 coding sequence is TGTGCCAGACCCTTGAGCGGGAGCTCCTACAATGAGCAGTTCTTC. It encodes CARPLSGSSYNEQFF.

CDR3 DNA: TGTGCCAGCGAGAATAGGGGATACAATCAGCCCCAGCATTTT. Its translation: CASENRGYNQPQHF. The chain combines TRBV28 with TRBJ1-5, with D perhaps matching TRBD1 (5 bases). V lost 8 bases and J lost 3, with 14 bases in between. Germline CDR1 reads MDHEN; CDR2 reads SYDVKM. CDR3 length equals 14 residues.

The V and J genes are TRBV6-5 and TRBJ1-1; maybe TRBD1 (6 bases). The ends were cut back, 5 bases at V and 6 bases at J, with 13 bases in the middle. CDR3 length: 13 residues. Germline lookup yields CDR1 MNHEY and CDR2 SVGAGI. The CDR3 bases are TGTGCCAGCAGTCCGATTTCAGGGGCTGAAGCTTTCTTT. This encodes CASSPISGAEAFF.

This rearrangement joins TRBV19 to TRBJ2-3; D call uncertain. The CDR3 covers 13 residues. Deletions cut 8 bases from V and 0 bases from J, with 9 bases between. Per the germline V gene, CDR1 is LNHDA and CDR2 is SQIVND (reference sequence). The CDR3 nucleotides are TGTGCCAGTGCGGCGACTAGCACAGATACGCAGTATTTT. Translation gives CASAATSTDTQYF.

The chain is built from TRBV3-1 (or the pseudogene TRBV3-2) and TRBJ1-2; 8 bases match TRBD1. Germline V lookup: CDR1 LGHDT, CDR2 YNNKEL (reference sequence). The trim removed 4 bases at V and 2 bases at J, leaving 6 bases unmatched. The CDR3 is 15 amino acids. The CDR3 loop reads CASSRQGAPNYGYTF. Here the CDR3 DNA reads TGTGCCAGCAGCCGCCAGGGGGCTCCAAACTATGGCTACACCTTC.

V and J are TRBV18 and TRBJ2-3, with 8 positions matching TRBD1. This CDR3 contains 15 residues. The trim removed 3 bases at V and 4 bases at J, leaving 6 bases unmatched. CDR1 is KGHSH, CDR2 LQKENI, per germline. The CDR3 sequence is CASSPGQGGADTQYF. In DNA, the CDR3 is TGTGCCAGCTCACCTGGACAGGGTGGGGCAGATACGCAGTATTTT.

The chain carries TRBV19 and TRBJ2-2; TRBD2 matches at 7 bases. Germline V gene lookup returns CDR1 LNHDA and CDR2 SQIVND (reference sequence). The CDR3 consists of 15 residues. With 3 bases clipped from V and 4 bases from J, the junction kept 5 bases outside the gene matches. CDR3 coding DNA: TGTGCCAGTAGTATGACTAGCTCAAGCACCGGGGAGCTGTTTTTT. Translated, it gives CASSMTSSSTGELFF.

This chain uses TRBV30 with TRBJ1-6; D is undetermined. Trimming left V 0 bases short and J 10 bases short, with 16 bases between. Per germline, CDR1 GTSNPN and CDR2 SVGIG (reference sequence). The CDR3 is 15 residues long. The CDR3 bases are TGTGCCTGGAGTGTAGAGTGGAGGGAAGGATCACCCCTCCACTTT. Translation: CAWSVEWREGSPLHF.

This clone was found once. The gene calls are TRBV2 and TRBJ1-2; D may be TRBD1 (6 bases). The CDR3 extends over 15 amino acids. V lost 7 bases and J 0 bases, leaving 15 bases between the germline ends. Germline-derived CDR1 and CDR2 are SNHLY and FYNNEI. This chain's CDR3 is CASMPGHGPNYGYTF. The CDR3 nucleotides read TGTGCCAGCATGCCGGGACATGGACCTAACTATGGCTACACCTTC.

This clone turned up a few times. CDR3 residues: CASSLQGQSSTDTQYF. The CDR3 nucleotides are TGTGCCAGCAGTTTACAGGGACAGTCTAGCACAGATACGCAGTATTTT. The chain couples TRBV5-4 to TRBJ2-3; TRBD1 agrees at 7 bases. J was trimmed by 0 bases and V by 5 bases; bases with no gene match: 9. Germline values: CDR1 SGHNT, CDR2 YYREEE (reference sequence). This CDR3 is built from 16 residues.

The J gene is TRBJ2-5, the V gene TRBV7-9; weak D call: TRBD1 (5 bases). The CDR3 is 16 amino acids. Germline CDR1 reads SEHNR; CDR2 reads FQNEAQ (reference sequence). Trimming took 5 bases from V and 4 from J, leaving 20 bases between them. The CDR3 nucleotides read TGTGCCAGCAGCGGGGATAGGCAGGGTCGAGGAGAGACCCAGTACTTC. As protein: CASSGDRQGRGETQYF.

The chain employs TRBV6-5 and TRBJ1-1, with a possible D match to TRBD1 (5 bases). CDR3 size: 13 residues. Germline lookup yields CDR1 MNHEY and CDR2 SVGAGI. The germline V and J ends were trimmed by 5 bases and 7 bases, with 14 bases remaining between them. The CDR3 protein is CASSTDSTFEAFF. The CDR3 DNA sequence: TGTGCCAGCAGTACTGACAGTACCTTTGAAGCTTTCTTT.

V is TRBV5-8 and J is TRBJ1-5; unclear D gene. Germline lookup yields CDR1 SGHTS and CDR2 YDEGEE. The CDR3 length is 15 residues. V was shortened by 1 base and J by 1 base, with 9 bases between the two germline ends. CDR3 nucleotides: TGTGCCAGCAGCTTGCTGACAAGCAGCAATCAGCCCCAGCATTTT. It is translated as CASSLLTSSNQPQHF. Supplemented by reference TRBV5-8 and TRBJ1-5, the full variable domain reads EAGVTQSPTHLIKTRGQQATLRCSPISGHTSVYWYQQALGLGLQFLLWYDEGEERNRGNFPPRFSGRQFPNYSSELNVNALELEDSALYLCASSLLTSSNQPQHFGDGTRLSIL.

The chain employs TRBV5-1 and TRBJ2-2, with TRBD2 matching over 8 bases. Germline lookup yields CDR1 SGHRS and CDR2 YFSETQ. J gave up 4 bases and V 2 bases, and 4 bases lay outside the gene matches. The CDR3 is 15 residues long. The CDR3 reads CASSFRGGSTGELFF. CDR3 nucleotide sequence: TGCGCCAGCAGCTTCCGGGGGGGGAGCACCGGGGAGCTGTTTTTT. Looking up the rest from reference TRBV5-1 and TRBJ2-2 gives the full variable domain: KAGVTQTPRYLIKTRGQQVTLSCSPISGHRSVSWYQQTPGQGLQFLFEYFSETQRNKGNFPGRFSGRQFSNSRSEMNVSTLELGDSALYLCASSFRGGSTGELFFGEGSRLTVL.

The CDR3 nucleotides are TGTGCCAGCACGCTCGGAGAACGCTTGAACACTGAAGCTTTCTTT. Translated: CASTLGERLNTEAFF. The gene calls are TRBV7-9 and TRBJ1-1; D gene unclear. Germline assignment: CDR1 SEHNR and CDR2 FQNEAQ (reference sequence). V was clipped by 7 bases and J by 0 bases, with 15 bases between them. This CDR3 has 15 amino acids. Full variable domain (missing parts from reference TRBV7-9 and TRBJ1-1): DTGVSQNPRHKITKRGQNVTFRCDPISEHNRLYWYRQTLGQGPEFLTYFQNEAQLEKSRLLSDRFSAERPKGSFSTLEIQRTEQGDSAMYLCASTLGERLNTEAFFGQGTRLTVV.

The V call is TRBV12-3 or TRBV12-4, the J call TRBJ1-4; D not certain. V was cut by 3 bases and J by 7 bases, with 6 bases left in between. CDR3 length equals 12 residues. The CDR3 reads CASSFYGEKLFF. The DNA for the CDR3 is TGTGCCAGCAGTTTTTACGGTGAAAAACTGTTTTTT.

This chain connects TRBV30 to TRBJ1-1, with TRBD1 matching over 9 bases. CDR1 is GTSNPN, CDR2 SVGIG, per germline (reference sequence). The CDR3 sequence is 14 residues long. Trimming took 2 bases from V and 8 from J; bases not matched to a gene: 9. CDR3 bases: TGTGCCTGGAGTACCTCGGGACAGGGTTCAGAAGCTTTCTTT. Protein sequence: CAWSTSGQGSEAFF.

The V and J genes are TRBV27 and TRBJ2-6; D possibly corresponds to TRBD1 (5 bases). Germline assignment: CDR1 MNHEY and CDR2 SMNVEV (reference sequence). With 6 bases removed from V and 0 bases from J, the gap between germline ends came to 9 bases. There are 15 residues in the CDR3. CDR3 sequence: CASRTVSSGANVLTF. CDR3 nucleotides: TGTGCCAGCAGGACAGTTTCCTCTGGGGCCAACGTCCTGACTTTC. The entire variable domain, with the rest obtained from reference TRBV27 and TRBJ2-6, is as follows: EAQVTQNPRYLITVTGKKLTVTCSQNMNHEYMSWYRQDPGLGLRQIYYSMNVEVTDKGDVPEGYKVSRKEKRNFPLILESPSPNQTSLYFCASRTVSSGANVLTFGAGSRLTVL.

The CDR3 loop reads CASSARRPGGTEAFF. The CDR3 nucleotides read TGTGCCAGCAGCGCACGTAGGCCGGGGGGCACTGAAGCTTTCTTT. This chain links TRBV5-6 with TRBJ1-1, with D perhaps TRBD1 (5 bases). There are 15 residues in the CDR3. V lost 4 bases and J lost 4, with 17 bases in between. Per germline, CDR1 SGHDT and CDR2 YYEEEE. Combining the CDR3 with reference TRBV5-6 and TRBJ1-1 gives the whole variable domain DAGVTQSPTHLIKTRGQQVTLRCSPKSGHDTVSWYQQALGQGPQFIFQYYEEEERQRGNFPDRFSGHQFPNYSSELNVNALLLGDSALYLCASSARRPGGTEAFFGQGTRLTVV.

V and J are TRBV2 and TRBJ2-5; 7 bases are a match to TRBD2. Germline CDR1 reads SNHLY; CDR2 reads FYNNEI. This CDR3 comprises 12 residues. V was clipped by 8 bases and J by 7 bases; unmatched bases: 7. In DNA form, the CDR3 reads TGTGCCAGCTCCCCCTCGGGGGGGACCCAGTACTTC. It yields the protein CASSPSGGTQYF.

The V call is TRBV28, the J call TRBJ2-1; tentatively, D is TRBD2 (7 bases). Trimming cost V 8 bases and J 7 bases, with 15 bases left between them. This CDR3 is 13 amino acids long. Germline V gene data show CDR1 as MDHEN and CDR2 as SYDVKM. The CDR3 loop reads CASGGGAQNEQFF. In DNA form, the CDR3 reads TGTGCCAGCGGAGGGGGGGCCCAGAATGAGCAGTTCTTC.